A single T cell receptor beta chain is shown here with its context. Germline CDR1 and CDR2: SNHLY and FYNNEI. The CDR3 consists of 16 residues. V lost 4 bases to trimming and J lost 5 bases; unmatched junction nucleotides: 6. Ages ranged from about 18 to 89 years, with residence in approximately 25 US areas. Recovered Cohort 3 donors showed two negative PCRs, clearance, or symptom resolution. Original processing notes: Quantification of nucleated cells was approximated via reference gene primer amplification. Profiled with immunoSEQ multiplex PCR; TCRdb holds only in-frame clones, not every one. The V and J calls and clone size are taken from that table; D and trimming were inferred from the DNA. The sample records approximately 150,000 clones, around four fifths being singletons. These data originate in a study of blood T cell repertoires in COVID-19. Overall study context: The analysed material was cDNA or gDNA that came from T cells, B-cell-depleted T cells, or PBMCs.

The material sequenced was PBMCs or T cells enriched from blood (not recorded which). J is TRBJ2-2 and V is TRBV2; 11 bases match TRBD1. The source is a woman aged 40 to 50 who had recovered from COVID-19. The CDR3 nucleotides read TGTGCCAGCAGTGGTCGGGACAGGGGGTTTACCGGGGAGCTGTTTTTT. Its translation is CASSGRDRGFTGELFF.